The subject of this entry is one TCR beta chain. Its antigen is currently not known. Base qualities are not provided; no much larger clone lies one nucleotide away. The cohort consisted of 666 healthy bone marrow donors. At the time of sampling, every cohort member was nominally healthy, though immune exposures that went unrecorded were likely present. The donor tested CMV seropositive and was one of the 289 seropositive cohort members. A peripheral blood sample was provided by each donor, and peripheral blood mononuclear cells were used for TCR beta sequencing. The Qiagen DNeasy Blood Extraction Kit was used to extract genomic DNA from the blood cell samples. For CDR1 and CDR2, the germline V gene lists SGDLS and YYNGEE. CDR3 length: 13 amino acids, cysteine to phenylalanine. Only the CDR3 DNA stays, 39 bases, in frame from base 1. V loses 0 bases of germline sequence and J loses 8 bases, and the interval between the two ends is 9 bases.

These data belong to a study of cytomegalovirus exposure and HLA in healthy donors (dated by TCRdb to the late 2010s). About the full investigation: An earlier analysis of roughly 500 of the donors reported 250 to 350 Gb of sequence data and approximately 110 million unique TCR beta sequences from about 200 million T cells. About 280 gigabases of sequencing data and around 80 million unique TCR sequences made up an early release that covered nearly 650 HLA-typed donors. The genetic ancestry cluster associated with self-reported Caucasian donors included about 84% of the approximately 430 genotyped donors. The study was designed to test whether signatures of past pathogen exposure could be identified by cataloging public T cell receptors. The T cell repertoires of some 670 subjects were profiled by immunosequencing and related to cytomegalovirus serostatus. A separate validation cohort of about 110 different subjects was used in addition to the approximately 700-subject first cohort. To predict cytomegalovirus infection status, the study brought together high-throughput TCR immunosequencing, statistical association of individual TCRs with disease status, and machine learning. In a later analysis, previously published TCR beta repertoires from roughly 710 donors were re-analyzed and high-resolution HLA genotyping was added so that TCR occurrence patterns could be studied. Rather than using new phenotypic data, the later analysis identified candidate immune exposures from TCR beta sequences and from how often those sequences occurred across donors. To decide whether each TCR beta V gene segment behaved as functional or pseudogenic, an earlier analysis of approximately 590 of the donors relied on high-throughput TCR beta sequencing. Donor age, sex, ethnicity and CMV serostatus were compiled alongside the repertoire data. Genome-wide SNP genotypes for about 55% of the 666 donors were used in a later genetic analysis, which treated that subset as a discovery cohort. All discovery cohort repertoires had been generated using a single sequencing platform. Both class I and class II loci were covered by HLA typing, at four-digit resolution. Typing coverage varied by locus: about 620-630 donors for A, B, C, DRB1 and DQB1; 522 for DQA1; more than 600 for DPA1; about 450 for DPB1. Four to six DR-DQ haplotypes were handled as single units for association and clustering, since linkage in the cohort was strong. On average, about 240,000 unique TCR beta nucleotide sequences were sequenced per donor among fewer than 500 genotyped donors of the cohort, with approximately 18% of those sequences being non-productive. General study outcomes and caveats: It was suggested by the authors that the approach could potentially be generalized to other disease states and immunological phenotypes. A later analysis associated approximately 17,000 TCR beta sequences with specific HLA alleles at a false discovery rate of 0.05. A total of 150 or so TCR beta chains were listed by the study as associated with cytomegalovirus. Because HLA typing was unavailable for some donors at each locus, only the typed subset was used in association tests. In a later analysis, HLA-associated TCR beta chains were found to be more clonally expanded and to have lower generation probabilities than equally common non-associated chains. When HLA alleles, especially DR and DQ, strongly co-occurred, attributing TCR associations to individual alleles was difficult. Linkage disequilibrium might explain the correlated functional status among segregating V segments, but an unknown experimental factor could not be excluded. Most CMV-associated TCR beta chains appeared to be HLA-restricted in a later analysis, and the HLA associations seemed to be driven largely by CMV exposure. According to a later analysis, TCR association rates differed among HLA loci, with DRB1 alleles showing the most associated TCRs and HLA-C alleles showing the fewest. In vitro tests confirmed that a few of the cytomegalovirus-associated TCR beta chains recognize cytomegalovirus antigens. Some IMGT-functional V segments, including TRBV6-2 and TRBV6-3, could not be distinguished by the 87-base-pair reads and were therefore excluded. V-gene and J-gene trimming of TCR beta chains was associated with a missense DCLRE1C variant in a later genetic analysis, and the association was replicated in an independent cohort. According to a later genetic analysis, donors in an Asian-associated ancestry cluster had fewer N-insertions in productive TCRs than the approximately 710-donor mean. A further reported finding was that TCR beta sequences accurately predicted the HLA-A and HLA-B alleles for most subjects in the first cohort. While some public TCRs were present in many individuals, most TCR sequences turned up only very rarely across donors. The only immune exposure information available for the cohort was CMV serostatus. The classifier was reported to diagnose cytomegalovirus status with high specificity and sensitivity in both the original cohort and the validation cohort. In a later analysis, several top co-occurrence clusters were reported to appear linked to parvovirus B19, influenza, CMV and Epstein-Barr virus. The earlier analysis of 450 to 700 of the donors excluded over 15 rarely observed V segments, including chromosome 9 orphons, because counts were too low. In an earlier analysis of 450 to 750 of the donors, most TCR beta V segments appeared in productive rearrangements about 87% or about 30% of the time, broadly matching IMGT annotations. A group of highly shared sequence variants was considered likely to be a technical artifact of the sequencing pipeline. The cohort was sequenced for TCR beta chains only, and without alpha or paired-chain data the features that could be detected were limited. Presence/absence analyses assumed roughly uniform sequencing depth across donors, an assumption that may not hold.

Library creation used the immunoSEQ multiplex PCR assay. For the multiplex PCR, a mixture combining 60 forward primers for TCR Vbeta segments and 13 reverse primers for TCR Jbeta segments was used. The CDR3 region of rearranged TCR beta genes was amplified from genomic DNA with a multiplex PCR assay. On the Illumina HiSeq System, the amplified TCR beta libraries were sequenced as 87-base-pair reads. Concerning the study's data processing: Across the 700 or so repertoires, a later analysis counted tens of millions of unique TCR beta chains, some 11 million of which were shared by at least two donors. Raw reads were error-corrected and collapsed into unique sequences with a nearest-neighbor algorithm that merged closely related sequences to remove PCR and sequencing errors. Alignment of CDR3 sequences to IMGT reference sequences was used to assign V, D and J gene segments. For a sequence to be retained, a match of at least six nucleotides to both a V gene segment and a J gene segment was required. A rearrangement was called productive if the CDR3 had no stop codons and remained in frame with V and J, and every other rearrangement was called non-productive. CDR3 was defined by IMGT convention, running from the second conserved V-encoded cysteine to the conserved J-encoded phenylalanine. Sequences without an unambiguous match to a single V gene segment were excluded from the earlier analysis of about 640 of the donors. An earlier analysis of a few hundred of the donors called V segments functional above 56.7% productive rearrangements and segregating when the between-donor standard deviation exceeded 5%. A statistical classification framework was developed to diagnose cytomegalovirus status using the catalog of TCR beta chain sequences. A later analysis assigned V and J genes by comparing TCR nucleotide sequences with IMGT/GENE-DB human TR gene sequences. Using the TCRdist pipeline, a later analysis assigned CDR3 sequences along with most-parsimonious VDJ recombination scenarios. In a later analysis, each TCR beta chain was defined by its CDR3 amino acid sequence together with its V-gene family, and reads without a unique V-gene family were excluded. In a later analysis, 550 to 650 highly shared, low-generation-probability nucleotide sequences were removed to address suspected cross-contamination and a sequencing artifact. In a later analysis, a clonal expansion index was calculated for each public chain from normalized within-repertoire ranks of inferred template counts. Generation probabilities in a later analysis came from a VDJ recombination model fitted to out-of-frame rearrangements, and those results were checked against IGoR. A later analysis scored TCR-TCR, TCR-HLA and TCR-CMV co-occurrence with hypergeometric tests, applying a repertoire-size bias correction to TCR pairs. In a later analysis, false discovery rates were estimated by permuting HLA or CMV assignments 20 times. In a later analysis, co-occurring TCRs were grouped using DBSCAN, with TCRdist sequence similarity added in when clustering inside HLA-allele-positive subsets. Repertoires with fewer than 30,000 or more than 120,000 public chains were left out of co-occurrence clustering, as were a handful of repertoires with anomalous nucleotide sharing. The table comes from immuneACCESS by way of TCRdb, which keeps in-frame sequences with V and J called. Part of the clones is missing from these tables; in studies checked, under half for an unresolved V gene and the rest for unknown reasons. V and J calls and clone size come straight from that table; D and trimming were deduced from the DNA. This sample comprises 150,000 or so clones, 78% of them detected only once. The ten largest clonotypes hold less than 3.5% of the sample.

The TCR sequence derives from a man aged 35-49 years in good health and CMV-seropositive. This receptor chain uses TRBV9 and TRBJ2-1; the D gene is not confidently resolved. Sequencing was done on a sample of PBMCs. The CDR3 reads CASSVGLLDEQFF. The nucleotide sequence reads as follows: TGTGCCAGCAGCGTAGGCCTTCTAGATGAGCAGTTCTTC.